Each of the 9 T cell receptor beta chains below was sequenced from the same sample in a study of blood T cell repertoires in COVID-19. The table came from immunoSEQ multiplex PCR; TCRdb's copy has only in-frame clones and leaves some out. The repertoire holds over 250,000 clones, with roughly 77% as singletons. The specimen was peripheral blood. These receptors were collected from a woman older than 75 with acute or convalescent COVID-19.

V and J are TRBV10-2 and TRBJ1-2; D is possibly TRBD1 (5 bases). Trimming took 2 bases from V and 4 from J, leaving 8 bases between them. CDR1 is WSHSY, CDR2 SAAADI, per germline. This CDR3 has 13 residues. In DNA, the CDR3 is TGCGCCAGCAGTGAGGAACAGGCCTATGGCTACACCTTC. Translation gives CASSEEQAYGYTF.

The rearrangement uses TRBV2 and TRBJ2-2; TRBD2 is a possible D gene (6 bases). Trimming pared 6 bases from V and 5 bases from J, leaving 25 bases between. Germline CDR1 is SNHLY and CDR2 is FYNNEI. The CDR3 totals 18 residues. CDR3 coding DNA: TGTGCCAGCAGCACGGCCAAGTTTTTCGGCGGGACGACCGGGGAGCTGTTTTTT. Its protein product is CASSTAKFFGGTTGELFF.

J is TRBJ1-2 and V is TRBV5-1; 7 bases align to TRBD1. The CDR3 has 13 amino acids. Trimming cost V 4 bases and J 7 bases; bases outside gene matches: 7. Germline assignment: CDR1 SGHRS and CDR2 YFSETQ. The CDR3 reads CASSQTGVGGYTF. Here the CDR3 DNA reads TGCGCCAGCAGCCAAACAGGGGTGGGTGGCTACACCTTC.

The chain employs TRBV5-1 and TRBJ2-3; 8 bases agree with TRBD2. With 4 bases clipped from V and 5 bases from J, the junction kept 12 bases outside the gene matches. CDR1 and CDR2 from the germline V gene are SGHRS and YFSETQ. This CDR3 spans 16 amino acids. CDR3 bases: TGCGCCAGCAGCCGAGGCCCACCCGGGGGGGGAGATACGCAGTATTTT. Its protein is CASSRGPPGGGDTQYF.

J is TRBJ2-5 and V is TRBV7-3; D gene ambiguous. Germline CDR1 is SGHTA and CDR2 is FQGTGA. The CDR3 extends over 14 amino acids. Trimming cost V 0 bases and J 5 bases, with 10 bases left between them. CDR3 DNA sequence: TGTGCCAGCAGCTTAACCCCCCACGGGGAGACCCAGTACTTC. Its translation: CASSLTPHGETQYF.

V is TRBV24-1 and J is TRBJ2-1; D is perhaps TRBD1 (6 bases). The germline V gene encodes CDR1 KGHDR and CDR2 SFDVKD. This CDR3 comprises 14 residues. The V end was cut by 3 bases, the J end by 7 bases, with 12 bases between. CDR3: CATSDPGQRNEQFF. The CDR3 coding sequence is TGTGCCACCAGTGATCCTGGACAGCGGAATGAGCAGTTCTTC.

V usage is TRBV4-3 and J usage is TRBJ1-3; TRBD1 agrees at 9 bases. Per the germline V gene, CDR1 is LGHNA and CDR2 is YSLEER. The CDR3 loop spans 17 amino acids. J was trimmed by 4 bases and V by 1 base; bases with no gene match: 8. The CDR3 DNA sequence: TGCGCCAGCAGCCAAGGGGGACAGGGTGGTCGAGGAAACACCATATATTTT. Translated: CASSQGGQGGRGNTIYF.

This chain uses TRBV6-5 with TRBJ1-5; TRBD1 might be the D (6 bases). CDR3 size: 15 residues. Between the trimmed V and J ends, which lost 10 bases and 3 bases, there was a span of 19 bases. From germline, CDR1 is MNHEY and CDR2 SVGAGI. The CDR3 loop is CATLPGTTNNQPQHF. CDR3 in DNA: TGTGCCACCCTACCCGGGACAACTAACAATCAGCCCCAGCATTTT.

The J gene is TRBJ2-2, the V gene TRBV7-6; TRBD2 agrees at 15 bases. This CDR3 spans 17 amino acids. V trimming: 5 bases; J trimming: 5 bases; junction bases outside the gene matches: 6. Looked up from germline, CDR1 is SGHVS and CDR2 is FNYEAQ. CDR3 loop: CASSPAGTSGRTGELFF. DNA of the CDR3: TGTGCCAGCAGCCCCGCCGGGACTAGCGGGAGGACCGGGGAGCTGTTTTTT.